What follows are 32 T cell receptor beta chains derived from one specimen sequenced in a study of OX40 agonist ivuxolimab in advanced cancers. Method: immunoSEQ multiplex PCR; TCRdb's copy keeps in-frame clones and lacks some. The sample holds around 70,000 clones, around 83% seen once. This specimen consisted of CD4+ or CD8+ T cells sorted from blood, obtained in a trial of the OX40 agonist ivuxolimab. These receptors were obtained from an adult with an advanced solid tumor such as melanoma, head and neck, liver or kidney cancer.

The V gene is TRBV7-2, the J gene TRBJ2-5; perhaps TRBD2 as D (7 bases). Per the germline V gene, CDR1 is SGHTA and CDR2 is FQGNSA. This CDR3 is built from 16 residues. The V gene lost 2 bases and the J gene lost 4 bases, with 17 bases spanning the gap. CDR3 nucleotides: TGTGCCAGCAGCTTACTTGGTTTGGGGGGGGCAGAGACCCAGTACTTC. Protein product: CASSLLGLGGAETQYF. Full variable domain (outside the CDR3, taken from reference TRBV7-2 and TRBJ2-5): GAGVSQSPSNKVTEKGKDVELRCDPISGHTALYWYRQSLGQGLEFLIYFQGNSAPDKSGLPSDRFSAERTGGSVSTLTIQRTQQEDSAVYLCASSLLGLGGAETQYFGPGTRLLVL.

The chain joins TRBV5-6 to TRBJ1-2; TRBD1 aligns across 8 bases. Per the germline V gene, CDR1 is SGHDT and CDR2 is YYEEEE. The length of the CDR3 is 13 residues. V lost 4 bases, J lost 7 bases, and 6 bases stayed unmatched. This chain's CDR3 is CASSLGQVSGYTF. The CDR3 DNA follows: TGTGCCAGCAGCCTGGGACAGGTGTCTGGCTACACCTTC.

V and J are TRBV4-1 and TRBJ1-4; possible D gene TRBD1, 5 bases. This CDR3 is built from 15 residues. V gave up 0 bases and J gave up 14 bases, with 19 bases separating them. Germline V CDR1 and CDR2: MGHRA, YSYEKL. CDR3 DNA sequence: TGCGCCAGCAGCCAAGATAGAGACCGTATATACAGGCTGTTTTTT. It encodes CASSQDRDRIYRLFF.

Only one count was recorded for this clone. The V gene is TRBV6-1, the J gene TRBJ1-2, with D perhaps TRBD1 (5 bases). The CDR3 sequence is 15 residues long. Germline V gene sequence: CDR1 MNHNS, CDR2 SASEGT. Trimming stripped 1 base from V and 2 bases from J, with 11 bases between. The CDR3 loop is CASSEVETVNYGYTF. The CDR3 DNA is TGTGCCAGCAGTGAAGTTGAGACAGTAAACTATGGCTACACCTTC.

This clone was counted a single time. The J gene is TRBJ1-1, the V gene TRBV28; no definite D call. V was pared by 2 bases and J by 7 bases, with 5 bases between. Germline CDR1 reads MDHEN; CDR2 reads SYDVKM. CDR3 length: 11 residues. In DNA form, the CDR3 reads TGTGCCAGCAGTTTACGAAATGAAGCTTTCTTT. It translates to CASSLRNEAFF.

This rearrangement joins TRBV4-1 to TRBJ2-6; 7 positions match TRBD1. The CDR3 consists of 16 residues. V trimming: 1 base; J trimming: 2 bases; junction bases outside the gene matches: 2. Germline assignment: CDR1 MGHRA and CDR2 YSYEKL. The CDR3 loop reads CASSQADRPGANVLTF. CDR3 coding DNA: TGCGCCAGCAGCCAAGCGGACAGGCCTGGGGCCAACGTCCTGACTTTC.

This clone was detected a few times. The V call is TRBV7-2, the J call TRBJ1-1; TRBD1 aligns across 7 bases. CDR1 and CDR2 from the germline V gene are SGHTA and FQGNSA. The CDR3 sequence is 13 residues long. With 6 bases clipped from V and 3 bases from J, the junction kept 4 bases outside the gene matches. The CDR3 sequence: CASRPRGDTEAFF. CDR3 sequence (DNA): TGTGCCAGCAGGCCCAGGGGGGACACTGAAGCTTTCTTT.

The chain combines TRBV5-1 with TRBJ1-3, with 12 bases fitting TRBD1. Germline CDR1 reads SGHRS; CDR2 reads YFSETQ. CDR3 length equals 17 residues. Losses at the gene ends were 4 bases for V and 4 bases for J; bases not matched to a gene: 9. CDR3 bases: TGCGCCAGCAGCCATGGGGACAGGGGGCGCTTAGGAAACACCATATATTTT. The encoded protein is CASSHGDRGRLGNTIYF.

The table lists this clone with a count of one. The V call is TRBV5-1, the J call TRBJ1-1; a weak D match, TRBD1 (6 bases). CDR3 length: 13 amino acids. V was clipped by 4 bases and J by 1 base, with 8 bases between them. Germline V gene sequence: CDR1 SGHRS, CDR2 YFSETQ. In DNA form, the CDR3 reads TGCGCCAGCAGCGGACAGACGAACACTGAAGCTTTCTTT. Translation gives CASSGQTNTEAFF.

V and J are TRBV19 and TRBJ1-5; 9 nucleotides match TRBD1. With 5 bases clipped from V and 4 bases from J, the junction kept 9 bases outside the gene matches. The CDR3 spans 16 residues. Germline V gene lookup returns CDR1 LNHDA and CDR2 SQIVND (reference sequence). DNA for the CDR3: TGTGCCAGTAGTGGGGGGGGACAGGGAGGAAATCAGCCCCAGCATTTT. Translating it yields CASSGGGQGGNQPQHF.

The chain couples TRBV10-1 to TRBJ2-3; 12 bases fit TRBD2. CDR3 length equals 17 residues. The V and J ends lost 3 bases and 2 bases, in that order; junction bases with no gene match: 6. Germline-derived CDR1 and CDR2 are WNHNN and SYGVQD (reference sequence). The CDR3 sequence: CASSDQLAGGFTDTQYF. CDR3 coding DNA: TGCGCCAGCAGTGACCAACTAGCGGGGGGTTTCACAGATACGCAGTATTTT.

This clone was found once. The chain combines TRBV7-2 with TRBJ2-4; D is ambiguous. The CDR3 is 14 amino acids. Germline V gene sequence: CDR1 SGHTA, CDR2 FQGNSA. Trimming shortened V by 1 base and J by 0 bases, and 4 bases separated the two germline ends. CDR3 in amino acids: CASSLGGAKNIQYF. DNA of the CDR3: TGTGCCAGCAGCTTAGGGGGAGCCAAAAACATTCAGTACTTC.

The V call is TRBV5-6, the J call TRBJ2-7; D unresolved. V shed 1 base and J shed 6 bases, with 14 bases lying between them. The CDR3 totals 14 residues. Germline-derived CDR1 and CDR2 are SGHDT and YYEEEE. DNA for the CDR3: TGTGCCAGCAGCTTGCCTCGGGTCTCGGGCGAGCAGTACTTC. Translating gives CASSLPRVSGEQYF.

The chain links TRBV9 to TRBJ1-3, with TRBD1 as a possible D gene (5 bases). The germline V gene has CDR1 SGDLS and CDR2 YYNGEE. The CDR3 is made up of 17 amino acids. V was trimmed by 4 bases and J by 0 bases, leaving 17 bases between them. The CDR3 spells CASSTQSQGFSGNTIYF. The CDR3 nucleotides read TGTGCCAGCAGCACCCAATCTCAGGGTTTCTCTGGAAACACCATATATTTT. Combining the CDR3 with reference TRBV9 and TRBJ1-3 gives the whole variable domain DSGVTQTPKHLITATGQRVTLRCSPRSGDLSVYWYQQSLDQGLQFLIQYYNGEERAKGNILERFSAQQFPDLHSELNLSSLELGDSALYFCASSTQSQGFSGNTIYFGEGSWLTVV.

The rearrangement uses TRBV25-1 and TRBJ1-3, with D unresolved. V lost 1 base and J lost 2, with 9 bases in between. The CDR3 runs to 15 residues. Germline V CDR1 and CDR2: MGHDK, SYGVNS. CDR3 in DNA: TGTGCCAGCAGTGAATGGAGCGCTACTGGAAACACCATATATTTT. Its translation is CASSEWSATGNTIYF.

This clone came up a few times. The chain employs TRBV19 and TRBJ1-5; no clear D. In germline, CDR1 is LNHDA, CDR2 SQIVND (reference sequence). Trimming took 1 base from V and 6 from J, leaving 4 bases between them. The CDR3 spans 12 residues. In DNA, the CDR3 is TGTGCCAGTAGTATAGCTTCTCAGCCCCAGCATTTT. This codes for CASSIASQPQHF.

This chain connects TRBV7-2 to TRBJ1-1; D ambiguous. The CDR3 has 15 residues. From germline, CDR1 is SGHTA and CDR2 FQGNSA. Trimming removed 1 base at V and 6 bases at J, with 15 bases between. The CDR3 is CASSLVVGSVSEAFF. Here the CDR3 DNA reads TGTGCCAGCAGCTTAGTTGTAGGGTCTGTCTCTGAAGCTTTCTTT.

CDR3 sequence: CASSPGRGQNIQYF. The DNA for the CDR3 is TGTGCCAGCAGCCCAGGGCGGGGACAAAACATTCAGTACTTC. This chain connects TRBV7-2 to TRBJ2-4, with D possibly matching TRBD2 (6 bases). Germline V CDR1 and CDR2: SGHTA, FQGNSA. Trimming cost V 5 bases and J 5 bases, with 13 bases left between them. There are 14 residues in the CDR3.

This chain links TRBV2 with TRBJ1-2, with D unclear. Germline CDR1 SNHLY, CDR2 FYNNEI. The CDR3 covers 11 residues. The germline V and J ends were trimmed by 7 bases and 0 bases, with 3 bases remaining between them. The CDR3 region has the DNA TGTGCCAGCATGGCTAACTATGGCTACACCTTC. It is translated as CASMANYGYTF.

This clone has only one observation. The CDR3 region is CASSVQGSGNTIYF. The CDR3 DNA reads as TGTGCCAGCAGCGTACAGGGGAGCGGAAACACCATATATTTT. The gene calls are TRBV9 and TRBJ1-3, with D possibly matching TRBD1 (6 bases). The ends were cut back, 1 base at V and 4 bases at J, with 9 bases in the middle. The CDR3 is 14 amino acids. Germline CDR1 is SGDLS and CDR2 is YYNGEE. The variable domain in full, completed from reference TRBV9 and TRBJ1-3, reads DSGVTQTPKHLITATGQRVTLRCSPRSGDLSVYWYQQSLDQGLQFLIQYYNGEERAKGNILERFSAQQFPDLHSELNLSSLELGDSALYFCASSVQGSGNTIYFGEGSWLTVV.

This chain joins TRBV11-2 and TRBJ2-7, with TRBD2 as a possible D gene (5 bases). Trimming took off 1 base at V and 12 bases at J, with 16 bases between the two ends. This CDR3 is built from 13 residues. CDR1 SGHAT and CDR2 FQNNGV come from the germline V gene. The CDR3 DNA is TGTGCCAGCAGCTTAGCAGCTGACCGGGGAAGGTACTTC. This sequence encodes CASSLAADRGRYF.

CDR3 amino acids: CASRHRGDYTDTQYF. As DNA, the CDR3 is TGTGCCAGCAGGCACAGGGGGGATTACACAGATACGCAGTATTTT. The rearrangement links TRBV6-5 to TRBJ2-3, with 8 positions matching TRBD1. This CDR3 region has 15 residues. The V and J ends lost 6 bases and 2 bases, in that order; junction bases with no gene match: 7. The germline V gene has CDR1 MNHEY and CDR2 SVGAGI.

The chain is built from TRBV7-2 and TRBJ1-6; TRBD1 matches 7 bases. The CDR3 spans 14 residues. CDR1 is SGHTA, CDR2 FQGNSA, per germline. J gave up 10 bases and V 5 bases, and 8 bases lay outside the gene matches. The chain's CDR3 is CASSLRGWGSPLHF. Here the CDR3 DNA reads TGTGCCAGCAGCCTCAGGGGGTGGGGATCACCCCTCCACTTT.

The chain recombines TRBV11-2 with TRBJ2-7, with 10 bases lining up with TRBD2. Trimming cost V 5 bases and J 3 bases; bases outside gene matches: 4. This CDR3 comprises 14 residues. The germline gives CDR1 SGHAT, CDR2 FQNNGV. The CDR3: CASSPKRGGYEQYF. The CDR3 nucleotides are TGTGCCAGCAGCCCTAAGCGGGGGGGCTACGAGCAGTACTTC. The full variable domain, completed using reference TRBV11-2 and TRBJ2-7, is EAGVAQSPRYKIIEKRQSVAFWCNPISGHATLYWYQQILGQGPKLLIQFQNNGVVDDSQLPKDRFSAERLKGVDSTLKIQPAKLEDSAVYLCASSPKRGGYEQYFGPGTRLTVT.

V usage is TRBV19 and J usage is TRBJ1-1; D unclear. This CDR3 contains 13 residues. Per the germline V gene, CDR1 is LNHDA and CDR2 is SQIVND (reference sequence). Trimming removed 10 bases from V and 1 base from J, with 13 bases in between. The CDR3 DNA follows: TGTGCCACCGATCCCGTCCCGAACACTGAAGCTTTCTTT. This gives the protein CATDPVPNTEAFF.

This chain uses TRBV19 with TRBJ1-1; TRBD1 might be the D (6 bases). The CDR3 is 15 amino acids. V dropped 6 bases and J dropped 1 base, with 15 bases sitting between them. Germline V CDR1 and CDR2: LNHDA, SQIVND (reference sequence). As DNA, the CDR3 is TGTGCCAGTAGGGACCCCGGGACACAGAACACTGAAGCTTTCTTT. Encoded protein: CASRDPGTQNTEAFF.

The CDR3 sequence: CASSFDRQMPQHF. The DNA for the CDR3 is TGTGCCAGCAGCTTCGATAGGCAAATGCCCCAGCATTTT. The V and J genes are TRBV7-2 and TRBJ1-5, with D unclear. CDR1 is SGHTA and CDR2 is FQGNSA in the germline V gene. The CDR3 sequence is 13 residues long. V was clipped by 3 bases and J by 9 bases, with 12 bases between them.

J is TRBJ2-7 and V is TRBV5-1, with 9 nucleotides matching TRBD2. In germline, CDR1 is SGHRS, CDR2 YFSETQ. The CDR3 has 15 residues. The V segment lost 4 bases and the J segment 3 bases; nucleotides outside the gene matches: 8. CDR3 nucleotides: TGCGCCAGCAGCACAATAGCGGGGGAGTTCTACGAGCAGTACTTC. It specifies CASSTIAGEFYEQYF.

The CDR3 DNA sequence: TGTGCCAGCAGTTTACTATTGGGGGAGCTGTTTTTT. It yields the protein CASSLLLGELFF. The rearrangement joins TRBV27 to TRBJ2-2; unclear D gene. With 2 bases removed from V and 8 bases from J, the gap between germline ends came to 6 bases. The germline V gene has CDR1 MNHEY and CDR2 SMNVEV (reference sequence). The CDR3 has 12 amino acids.

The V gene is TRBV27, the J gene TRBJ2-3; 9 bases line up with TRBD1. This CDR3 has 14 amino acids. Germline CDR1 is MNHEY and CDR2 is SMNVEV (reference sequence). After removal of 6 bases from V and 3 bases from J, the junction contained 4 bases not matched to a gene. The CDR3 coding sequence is TGTGCCAGCAGACGGGACAGGGCAACAGATACGCAGTATTTT. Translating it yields CASRRDRATDTQYF.

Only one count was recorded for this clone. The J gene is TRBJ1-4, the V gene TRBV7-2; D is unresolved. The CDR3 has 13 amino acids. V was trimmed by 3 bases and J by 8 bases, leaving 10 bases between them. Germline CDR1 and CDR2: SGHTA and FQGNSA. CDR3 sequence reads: CASSFGLGEKLFF. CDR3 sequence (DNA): TGTGCCAGCAGCTTCGGGTTAGGAGAAAAACTGTTTTTT.

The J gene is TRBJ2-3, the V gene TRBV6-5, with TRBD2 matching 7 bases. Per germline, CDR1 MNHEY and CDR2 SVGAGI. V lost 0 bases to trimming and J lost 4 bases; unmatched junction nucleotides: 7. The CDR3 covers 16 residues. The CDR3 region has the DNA TGTGCCAGCAGTTACTCGTGGGGGGGGATGGCAGATACGCAGTATTTT. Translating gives CASSYSWGGMADTQYF.